The entry that follows covers one T cell receptor beta chain sequence. What it binds is unknown. The entry originates in a study of a mutant IDH1 vaccine in newly diagnosed glioma. Findings of the study overall: Any relationship between pseudoprogression and changes in top peripheral T cell clonotypes seemed absent.

Stated time point: week 35, safety follow-up. Topical imiquimod accompanied each vaccine dose, which consisted of 300 ug of mutant IDH1 20-mer peptide. Vaccination of patients was performed eight times, in weeks 1, 3, 5, 7, 11, 15, 19 and 23. The CDR3 loop spans 15 amino acids. After removal of 6 bases from V and 4 bases from J, the junction contained 11 bases not matched to a gene. Germline V CDR1 and CDR2: KGHSH, LQKENI. Clones were read by immunoSEQ multiplex PCR, and TCRdb kept only the in-frame ones, dropping some. Seen here are tens of thousands of clones, about 86% observed once, and the top ten hold roughly 5%.

This TCR was recovered from a woman aged 40 to 55 with glioma. Some clones in this sample may be carry-over from other donors' samples. This material consisted of PBMCs, taken from a glioma patient whose treatment included an IDH1 peptide vaccine. The V gene is TRBV18, the J gene TRBJ2-5; 7 positions agree with TRBD1. This CDR3 is CASSNRDSVVETQYF. CDR3 in DNA: TGTGCCAGCTCCAATCGGGACAGCGTGGTAGAGACCCAGTACTTC. The full variable domain, completed using reference TRBV18 and TRBJ2-5, is NAGVMQNPRHLVRRRGQEARLRCSPMKGHSHVYWYRQLPEEGLKFMVYLQKENIIDESGMPKERFSAEFPKEGPSILRIQQVVRGDSAAYFCASSNRDSVVETQYFGPGTRLLVL.